This TCR beta chain was retrieved from a study of post-analysis software for immune sequencing data. Study-wide context: Recorded subtypes: relapsing-remitting, secondary progressive, progressive-relapsing; some patients unannotated. Study results and caveats: The F measure placed samples prepared in the same batch into strongly shared clusters. With TRBV5-6, TRBV5-1 and TRBV20-1 included, 4 or 5 TRBV segments were more frequent in patients than in controls. Significantly decreased normalized Chao1 diversity was recorded for multiple sclerosis patients relative to controls.

The CDR3 has 13 amino acids. CDR1 and CDR2 from the germline V gene are SGHTA and FQGNSA. Prepared libraries of TCR beta cDNA carried unique molecular identifiers. TCRdb ran MiXCR on the PCR reads and lists one entry per CDR3 protein. This table holds roughly 800,000 distinct CDR3 sequences, roughly half found once. Note on this clonotype: Its antigen is not known. One end of the junction is discordant with germline, which a read error may explain.

The clonotype was recovered from a girl aged 5-17 years with multiple sclerosis. Source material: blood. The chain employs TRBV7-2 and TRBJ1-2; D is unclear. CDR3 in DNA: TGTGCCAGCAGCGCGGCCCCACAATATGACTACACCTTC. This sequence encodes CASSAAPQYDYTF.